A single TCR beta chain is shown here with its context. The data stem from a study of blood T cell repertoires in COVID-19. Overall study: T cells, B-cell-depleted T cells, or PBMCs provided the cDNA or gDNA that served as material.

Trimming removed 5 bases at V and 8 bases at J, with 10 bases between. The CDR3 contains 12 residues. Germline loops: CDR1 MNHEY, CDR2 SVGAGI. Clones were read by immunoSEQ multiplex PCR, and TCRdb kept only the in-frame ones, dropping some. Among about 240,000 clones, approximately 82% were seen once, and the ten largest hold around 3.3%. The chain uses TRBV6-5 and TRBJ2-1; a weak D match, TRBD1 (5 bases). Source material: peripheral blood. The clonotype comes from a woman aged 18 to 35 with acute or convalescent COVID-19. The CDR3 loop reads CASSPQGDEQFF. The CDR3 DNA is TGTGCCAGCAGTCCTCAGGGTGATGAGCAGTTCTTC.